The T cell receptor (beta chain) under discussion was sequenced for a study of shared clonotypes between healthy human individuals. Study-level background: Contributing individuals were a couple of females and a few males aged 18 to 49. Findings and caveats of the study: Blood was the only sampled material, and tissue repertoires likely differ.

The CDR3 length is 14 residues. In germline, CDR1 is SEHNR, CDR2 FQNEAQ (reference sequence). Trimming removed 6 bases from V and 5 bases from J; junction bases left unmatched: 8. It was approximately 280 ng DNA, roughly 30,000 T cell genomes, that went into each replicate PCR of unsorted PBMC. The protocol was immunoSEQ multiplex PCR, while the TCRdb copy is restricted to in-frame clones and leaves out a portion. The repertoire has about 560,000 clones, roughly four fifths of them found once; the top ten carry 12%. Unsorted samples used 85 million to 90 million PBMCs for genomic DNA. As concerns this clone: No antigen is known for it.

Sequencing was performed on PBMCs. The sequence derives from a woman aged 40 to 49 in good health. Some clones in this sample may be carry-over from other donors' samples. The V gene is TRBV7-9, the J gene TRBJ2-7; 9 bases fit TRBD2. The CDR3 DNA is TGTGCCAGCAGACAAGATAGCGGGAGCGACGAGCAGTACTTC. It encodes CASRQDSGSDEQYF. Looking up the rest from reference TRBV7-9 and TRBJ2-7 gives the full variable domain: DTGVSQNPRHKITKRGQNVTFRCDPISEHNRLYWYRQTLGQGPEFLTYFQNEAQLEKSRLLSDRFSAERPKGSFSTLEIQRTEQGDSAMYLCASRQDSGSDEQYFGPGTRLTVT.